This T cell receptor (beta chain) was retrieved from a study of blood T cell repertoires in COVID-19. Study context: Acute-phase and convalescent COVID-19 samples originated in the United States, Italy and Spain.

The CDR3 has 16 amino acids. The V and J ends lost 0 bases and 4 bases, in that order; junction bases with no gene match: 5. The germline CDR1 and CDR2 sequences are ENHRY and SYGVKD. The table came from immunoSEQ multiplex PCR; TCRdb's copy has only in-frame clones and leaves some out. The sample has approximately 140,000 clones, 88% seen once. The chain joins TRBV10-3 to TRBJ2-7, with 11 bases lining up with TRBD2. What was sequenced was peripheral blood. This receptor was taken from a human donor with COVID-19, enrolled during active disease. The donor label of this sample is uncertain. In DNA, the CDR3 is TGTGCCATCAGTGAGTCTAGCGGGGGGGCGTCATACGAGCAGTACTTC. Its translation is CAISESSGGASYEQYF.